The rows below give T cell receptor beta chains drawn from one sample of a study of technical replicates of blood from several donors. TCRdb's table, derived via immunoSEQ multiplex PCR, lists solely in-frame clones and lacks some. The sample holds some 100,000 clones; under 96% are singletons and the top ten take approximately 0.21%. What was sequenced was T cells isolated from PBMCs. The receptors were sampled from a human donor in good health. The CDR3 runs from the conserved cysteine through the conserved F or W. The D gene is left open where the match is weak. Size is omitted from some rows. Given values are once, few, many or a class for expanded clones.

v_call,j_call,d_call,clone_size,cdr3_aa
TRBV7-8,TRBJ1-1,TRBD1,-,CASSSYRGRNTEAFF
TRBV28,TRBJ2-3,TRBD2,-,CASTAGERANTQYF
TRBV15,TRBJ1-5,-,few,CATSEIDQPQHF
TRBV5-4,TRBJ1-2,TRBD1,-,CASSALTGGAGYGYTF
TRBV28,TRBJ1-6,TRBD1,-,CASSFGTARHSPLHF
TRBV28,TRBJ2-2,TRBD2,-,CASSFLGGRRTGELFF
TRBV7-2,TRBJ2-1,TRBD2,-,CASSLALGLAYNEQFF
TRBV7-3,TRBJ1-4,-,once,CASSLNGRDEKLFF
TRBV11-3,TRBJ2-4,TRBD1,-,CASSRTGAAKNIQYF
TRBV6-1,TRBJ1-5,-,-,CASSEVEHPNSNQPQHF
TRBV21-1,TRBJ2-1,-,-,CASSKGRGLAGNEQFF
TRBV4-2,TRBJ1-2,TRBD1,-,CASSQDSPGGIYGYTF
TRBV25-1,TRBJ2-5,-,-,CASSDKQADETQYF
TRBV6-1,TRBJ1-1,-,-,CASSRDRNTEAFF
TRBV9,TRBJ1-1,-,-,CASSARLETWTEAFF
TRBV9,TRBJ2-3,TRBD1,-,CASSVGTGYTDTQYF
TRBV18,TRBJ2-7,-,-,CASSPPLLAYEQYF
TRBV6-5,TRBJ1-1,-,-,CASSFGQSTEAFF
TRBV19,TRBJ2-3,TRBD2,-,CASSIGGLAGGRDTQYF
TRBV5-1,TRBJ2-7,-,-,CASSLAAGYYEQYF
TRBV28,TRBJ1-4,TRBD1,-,CASTSLGTGTTNEKLFF
TRBV5-4,TRBJ2-5,TRBD1,once,CASSWTGGRETQYF
TRBV28,TRBJ2-5,-,-,CASSFDRETQYF
TRBV5-1,TRBJ2-5,-,-,CASSLEGQDETQYF
TRBV28,TRBJ2-7,-,-,CASSQPTASYEQYF
TRBV29-1,TRBJ1-1,-,-,CSVVTDTEAFF
TRBV5-6,TRBJ1-4,TRBD1,-,CASSRLRGYANEKLFF
TRBV6-5,TRBJ2-3,TRBD1,-,CASTPGQGVDTQYF
TRBV19,TRBJ2-3,TRBD1,-,CASGEPYRGQDTQYF